This T cell receptor (beta chain) is from a study of cytomegalovirus exposure and HLA in healthy donors. Overall study context: HLA-typed donors were the source of 83 million or so unique TCRs, which an early data release held.

This clone was counted a single time. Likely unrecorded immune exposures existed in these nominally healthy donors. V lost 3 bases and J lost 7; bases outside the gene matches: 4. This CDR3 is 15 amino acids long. Germline values: CDR1 SGHRS, CDR2 YFSETQ. Both 60 Vbeta primers and 13 Jbeta primers went into the PCR. Assay used: immunoSEQ multiplex PCR; TCRdb lists only in-frame clones, some missing. Of 90,000 to 150,000 clones listed, less than 85% were seen once; the top ten hold 4.1%. The sequenced sample was PBMCs. The receptor's source is a woman between 35 and 50 years old in good health and CMV-seronegative. This rearrangement joins TRBV5-1 to TRBJ2-1; TRBD2 matches 13 bases. The CDR3 loop reads CASSYRTSGGNEQFF. The CDR3 DNA is TGCGCCAGCAGCTACAGGACTAGCGGGGGTAATGAGCAGTTCTTC.